The rows below give T cell receptor beta chains drawn from one sample of a study of cytomegalovirus exposure and HLA in healthy donors. Using immunoSEQ multiplex PCR, the repertoire was profiled, and TCRdb retains in-frame clones only, with some absent. The sample lists about 120,000 clones; roughly 87% were seen once. Sequences were obtained from PBMCs. Source of these receptors: a young woman in good health and CMV-seronegative. CDR3s include the opening cysteine and the closing phenylalanine or tryptophan. The D gene is left open where the match is weak. For some rows the clone size is stated as once, few or many, or as a class when expanded; others skip it.

v_call,j_call,d_call,clone_size,cdr3_aa,cdr3_nt
TRBV28,TRBJ2-5,-,-,CASTSGLFQETQYF,TGTGCCAGCACCTCGGGACTTTTCCAAGAGACCCAGTACTTC
TRBV5-1,TRBJ2-3,-,-,CASSERDTDTQYF,TGCGCCAGCAGCGAGAGGGACACAGATACGCAGTATTTT
TRBV6-1,TRBJ2-1,-,-,CASSERVVDEQFF,TGTGCCAGCAGTGAACGGGTGGTGGATGAGCAGTTCTTC
TRBV6-5,TRBJ2-1,TRBD2,-,CASSPGGGYNEQFF,TGTGCCAGCAGTCCGGGGGGAGGCTACAATGAGCAGTTCTTC
TRBV6-5,TRBJ1-1,TRBD1,-,CASSLATGQGSEAFF,TGTGCCAGCAGTTTAGCGACCGGACAGGGGTCTGAAGCTTTCTTT
TRBV6-5,TRBJ1-5,-,-,CASSYSGIDQPQHF,TGTGCCAGCAGTTACTCGGGCATAGATCAGCCCCAGCATTTT
TRBV11-3,TRBJ2-1,-,-,CASSLDTVANEQFF,TGTGCCAGCAGCTTAGATACGGTAGCAAATGAGCAGTTCTTC
TRBV4-1,TRBJ1-2,TRBD1,-,CASSQPLQGDGYTF,TGCGCCAGCAGCCAGCCCCTACAGGGGGACGGCTACACCTTC
TRBV28,TRBJ2-7,TRBD1,-,CASSSLRDRGSEQYF,TGTGCCAGCAGCTCGCTCCGGGACAGGGGGTCCGAGCAGTACTTC
TRBV28,TRBJ2-7,TRBD2,-,CASSLGGVESYEQYF,TGTGCCAGCAGTTTAGGGGGGGTCGAGTCCTACGAGCAGTACTTC
TRBV4-3,TRBJ2-1,-,-,CASSQDISYNEQFF,TGCGCCAGCAGCCAAGATATCAGTTACAATGAGCAGTTCTTC
TRBV27,TRBJ2-4,-,-,CASSPSVAKNIQYF,TGTGCCAGCAGCCCCTCAGTAGCCAAAAACATTCAGTACTTC
TRBV30,TRBJ2-7,TRBD2,-,CAWGLAGEQYF,TGTGCCTGGGGACTAGCGGGCGAGCAGTACTTC
TRBV18,TRBJ2-2,-,-,CASSRQSSRLSTGELFF,TGTGCCAGCTCACGTCAGTCCTCGCGGCTTTCCACCGGGGAGCTGTTTTTT
TRBV6-1,TRBJ1-5,-,-,CASSSTVNQPQHF,TGTGCCAGCAGTTCGACAGTGAATCAGCCCCAGCATTTT
TRBV18,TRBJ1-4,TRBD1,-,CASTGTANEKLFF,TGTGCCAGTACCGGGACAGCTAATGAAAAACTGTTTTTT
TRBV5-8,TRBJ2-2,TRBD1,-,CASSLGAGTDYTGELFF,TGTGCCAGCAGCTTGGGTGCCGGGACAGACTACACCGGGGAGCTGTTTTTT
TRBV5-1,TRBJ2-5,TRBD1,few,CASSLAGGGETQYF,TGCGCCAGCAGCTTGGCAGGGGGTGGTGAGACCCAGTACTTC
TRBV7-2,TRBJ2-7,TRBD2,once,CASSRLADSSYEQYF,TGTGCCAGCAGCCGACTAGCCGATAGCTCCTACGAGCAGTACTTC
TRBV10-3,TRBJ1-4,-,-,CAISESPQDLNEKLFF,TGTGCCATCAGTGAGTCTCCACAGGACCTTAATGAAAAACTGTTTTTT
TRBV7-8,TRBJ2-7,-,-,CASSTNRDFSYEQYF,TGTGCCAGCAGCACCAACCGGGACTTCAGCTACGAGCAGTACTTC
TRBV4-2,TRBJ2-7,TRBD1,-,CASSQDRGQGGYEQYF,TGTGCCAGCAGCCAAGACCGAGGACAGGGAGGCTACGAGCAGTACTTC
TRBV15,TRBJ1-5,TRBD1,-,CATSRGTGFEQPQHF,TGTGCCACCAGCCGCGGGACAGGGTTTGAGCAGCCCCAGCATTTT
TRBV18,TRBJ2-7,TRBD1,once,CASSLTGTGSYEQYF,TGTGCCAGCTCACTAACAGGGACAGGGTCCTACGAGCAGTACTTC
TRBV7-9,TRBJ2-1,TRBD2,-,CASSSGLAEKRAYNEQFF,TGTGCCAGCAGCTCGGGACTAGCGGAAAAGAGGGCCTACAATGAGCAGTTCTTC
TRBV15,TRBJ2-7,TRBD2,-,CATSRALAASEQYF,TGTGCCACCAGCAGAGCACTAGCGGCCTCGGAGCAGTACTTC
TRBV28,TRBJ2-5,-,-,CASGVSGETQYF,TGTGCCAGCGGTGTTTCGGGAGAGACCCAGTACTTC
TRBV2,TRBJ1-5,TRBD1,few,CASSKGQGIQPQHF,TGTGCCAGCAGTAAAGGACAGGGTATACAGCCCCAGCATTTT
TRBV7-9,TRBJ2-5,TRBD2,-,CASSFISGGASKETQYF,TGTGCCAGCAGCTTCATTAGCGGGGGAGCTTCTAAAGAGACCCAGTACTTC
TRBV30,TRBJ2-5,-,-,CAWTYGGQETQYF,TGTGCCTGGACGTACGGGGGACAAGAGACCCAGTACTTC
TRBV11-2,TRBJ1-2,-,-,CASSPPTDNYGYTF,TGTGCCAGCAGCCCACCGACAGACAACTATGGCTACACCTTC
TRBV5-5,TRBJ1-6,TRBD1,-,CASSLAQGASSYNSPLHF,TGTGCCAGCAGCTTGGCACAGGGGGCGAGCTCCTATAATTCACCCCTCCACTTT
TRBV27,TRBJ2-2,-,-,CASSVGLATVPTGELFF,TGTGCCAGCAGTGTGGGTCTAGCGACGGTCCCCACCGGGGAGCTGTTTTTT
TRBV6-5,TRBJ2-7,TRBD2,-,CASSRRLAGSYEQYF,TGTGCCAGCAGCCGGAGACTAGCGGGCTCCTACGAGCAGTACTTC
TRBV5-1,TRBJ2-2,-,-,CASSWADREGRELFF,TGCGCCAGCAGCTGGGCGGACAGGGAGGGACGGGAGCTGTTTTTT
TRBV2,TRBJ2-2,TRBD1,-,CASRDRTNTGELFF,TGTGCCAGCAGGGACAGGACGAACACCGGGGAGCTGTTTTTT
TRBV27,TRBJ1-1,TRBD1,-,CASSPHSGQGVEAFF,TGTGCCAGCAGTCCACACTCTGGACAGGGGGTTGAAGCTTTCTTT
TRBV5-6,TRBJ2-7,-,-,CASSTGGGYEQYF,TGTGCCAGCAGCACTGGTGGGGGGTACGAGCAGTACTTC
TRBV5-6,TRBJ1-2,-,few,CASSFGQPNYGYTF,TGTGCCAGCAGCTTCGGACAGCCTAACTATGGCTACACCTTC